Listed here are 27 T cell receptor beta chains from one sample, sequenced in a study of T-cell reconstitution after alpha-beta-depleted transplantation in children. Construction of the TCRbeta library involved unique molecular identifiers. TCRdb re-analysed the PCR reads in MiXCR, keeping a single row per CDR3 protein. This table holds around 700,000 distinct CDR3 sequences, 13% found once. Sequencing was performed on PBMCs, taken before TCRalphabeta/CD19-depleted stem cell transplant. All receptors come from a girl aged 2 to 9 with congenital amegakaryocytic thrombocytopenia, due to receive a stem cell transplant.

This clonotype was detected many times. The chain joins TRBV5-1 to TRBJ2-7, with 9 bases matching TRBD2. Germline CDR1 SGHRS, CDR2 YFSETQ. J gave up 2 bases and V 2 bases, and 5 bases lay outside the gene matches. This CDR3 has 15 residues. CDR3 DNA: TGCGCCAGCAGCTTACTAGCGGGTAGTACCTACGAGCAGTACTTC. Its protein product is CASSLLAGSTYEQYF.

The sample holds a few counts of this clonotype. The CDR3 here is CSARDCAGGTYEQYF. CDR3 bases: TGCAGTGCTAGAGATTGCGCGGGAGGTACCTACGAGCAGTACTTC. The J gene is TRBJ2-7, the V gene TRBV20-1; 8 bases fit TRBD2. J gave up 2 bases and V 0 bases, and 6 bases lay outside the gene matches. The CDR3 sequence is 15 residues long. Looked up from germline, CDR1 is DFQATT and CDR2 is SNEGSKA (reference sequence).

The CDR3 coding sequence is TGCAGTGCTAGAGCTCCGGGACAGGGGGCTTTCAATGAGCAGTTCTTC. This codes for CSARAPGQGAFNEQFF. The chain couples TRBV20-1 to TRBJ2-1; 12 nucleotides line up with TRBD1. The trim removed 1 base at V and 6 bases at J, leaving 7 bases unmatched. Germline values: CDR1 DFQATT, CDR2 SNEGSKA (reference sequence). The length of the CDR3 is 16 residues.

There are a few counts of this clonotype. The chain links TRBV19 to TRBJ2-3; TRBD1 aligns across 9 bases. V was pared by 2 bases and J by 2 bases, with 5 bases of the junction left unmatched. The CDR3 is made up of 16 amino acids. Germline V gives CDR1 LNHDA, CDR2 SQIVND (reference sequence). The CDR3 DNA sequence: TGTGCCAGTAGTATACGCCGGGACAGGGCCACAGATACGCAGTATTTT. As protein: CASSIRRDRATDTQYF.

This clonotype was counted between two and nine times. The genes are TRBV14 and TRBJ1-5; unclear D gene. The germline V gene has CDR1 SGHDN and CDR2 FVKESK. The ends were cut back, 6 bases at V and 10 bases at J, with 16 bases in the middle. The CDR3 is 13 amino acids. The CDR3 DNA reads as TGTGCCAGCAGTCTAGGTTACTCGAGCCCCCAGCATTTT. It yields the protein CASSLGYSSPQHF.

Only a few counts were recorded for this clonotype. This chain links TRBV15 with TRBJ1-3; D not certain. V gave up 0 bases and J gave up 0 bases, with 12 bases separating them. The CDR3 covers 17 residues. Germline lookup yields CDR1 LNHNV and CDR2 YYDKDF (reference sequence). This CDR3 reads CATSRDWFRVSGNTIYF. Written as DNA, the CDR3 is TGTGCCACCAGCAGAGACTGGTTTCGCGTCTCTGGAAACACCATATATTTT.

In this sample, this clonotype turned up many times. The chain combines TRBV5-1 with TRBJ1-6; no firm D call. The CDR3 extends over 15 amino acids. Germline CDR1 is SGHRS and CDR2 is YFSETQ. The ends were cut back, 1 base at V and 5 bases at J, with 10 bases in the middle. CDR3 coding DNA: TGCGCCAGCAGCTTGATGTGGAAGAATAATTCACCCCTCCACTTT. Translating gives CASSLMWKNNSPLHF.

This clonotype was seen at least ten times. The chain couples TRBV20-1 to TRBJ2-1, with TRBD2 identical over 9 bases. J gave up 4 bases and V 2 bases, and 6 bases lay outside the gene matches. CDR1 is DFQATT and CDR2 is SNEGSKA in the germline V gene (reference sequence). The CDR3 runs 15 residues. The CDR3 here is CSARSAGGDYNEQFF. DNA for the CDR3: TGCAGTGCTAGATCGGCGGGAGGGGATTACAATGAGCAGTTCTTC.

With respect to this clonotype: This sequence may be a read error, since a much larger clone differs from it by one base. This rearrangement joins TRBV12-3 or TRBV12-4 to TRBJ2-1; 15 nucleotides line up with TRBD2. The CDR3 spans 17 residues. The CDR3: CCAPLGLAGGPGSEQFF. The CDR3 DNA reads TGCTGTGCTCCTTTAGGACTAGCGGGAGGGCCGGGAAGTGAGCAGTTCTTC.

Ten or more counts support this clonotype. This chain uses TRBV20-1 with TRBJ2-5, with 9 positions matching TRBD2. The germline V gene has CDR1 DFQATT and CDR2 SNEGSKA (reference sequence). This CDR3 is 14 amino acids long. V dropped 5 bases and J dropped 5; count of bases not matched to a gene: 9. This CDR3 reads CSAWGREGPETQYF. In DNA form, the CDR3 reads TGCAGTGCTTGGGGGCGGGAGGGCCCGGAGACCCAGTACTTC.

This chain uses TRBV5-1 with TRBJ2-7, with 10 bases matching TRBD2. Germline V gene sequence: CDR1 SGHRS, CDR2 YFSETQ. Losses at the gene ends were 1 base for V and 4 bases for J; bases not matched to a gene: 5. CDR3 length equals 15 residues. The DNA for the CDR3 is TGCGCCAGCAGCTTGCCCACTAGCGGGAATTACGAGCAGTACTTC. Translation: CASSLPTSGNYEQYF.

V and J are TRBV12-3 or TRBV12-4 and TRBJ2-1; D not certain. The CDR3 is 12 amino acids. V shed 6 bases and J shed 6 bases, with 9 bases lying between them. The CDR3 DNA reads TGTGCCAGCAGGGAGACCACCAATGAGCAGTTCTTC. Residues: CASRETTNEQFF.

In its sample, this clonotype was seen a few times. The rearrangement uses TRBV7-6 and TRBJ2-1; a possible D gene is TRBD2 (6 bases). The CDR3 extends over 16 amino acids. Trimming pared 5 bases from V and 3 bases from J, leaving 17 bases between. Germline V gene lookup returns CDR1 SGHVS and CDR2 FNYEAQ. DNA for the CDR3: TGTGCCAGCAGCGCTACTAGCATAGGTAGCTACAATGAGCAGTTCTTC. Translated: CASSATSIGSYNEQFF.

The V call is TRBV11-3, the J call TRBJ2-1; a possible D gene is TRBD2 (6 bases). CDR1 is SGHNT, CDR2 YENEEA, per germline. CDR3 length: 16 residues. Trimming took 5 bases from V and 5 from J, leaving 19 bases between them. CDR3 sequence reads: CASSPAGGARDNEQFF. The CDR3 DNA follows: TGTGCCAGCAGCCCAGCTGGCGGGGCGAGGGACAATGAGCAGTTCTTC.

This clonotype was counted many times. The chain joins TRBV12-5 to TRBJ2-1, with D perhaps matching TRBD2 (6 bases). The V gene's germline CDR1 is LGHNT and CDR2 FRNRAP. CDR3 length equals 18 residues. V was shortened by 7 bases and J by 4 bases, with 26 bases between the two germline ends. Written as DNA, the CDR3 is TGTGCTAGTGCACTGCTAGCGAAGACGCGTTTAGGTTACAATGAGCAGTTCTTC. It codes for CASALLAKTRLGYNEQFF.

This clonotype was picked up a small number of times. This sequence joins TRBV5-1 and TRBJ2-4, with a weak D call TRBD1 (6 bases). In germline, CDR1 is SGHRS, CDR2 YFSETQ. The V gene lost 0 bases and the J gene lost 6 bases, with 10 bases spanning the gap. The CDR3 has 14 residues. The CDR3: CASSLAPGANIQYF. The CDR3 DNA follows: TGCGCCAGCAGCTTGGCTCCAGGGGCAAACATTCAGTACTTC.

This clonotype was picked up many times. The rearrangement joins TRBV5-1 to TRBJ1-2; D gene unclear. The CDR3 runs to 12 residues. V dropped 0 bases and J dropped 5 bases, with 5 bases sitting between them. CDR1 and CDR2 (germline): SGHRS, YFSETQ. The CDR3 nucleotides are TGCGCCAGCAGCTTGGACAGATATGGCTACACCTTC. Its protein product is CASSLDRYGYTF.

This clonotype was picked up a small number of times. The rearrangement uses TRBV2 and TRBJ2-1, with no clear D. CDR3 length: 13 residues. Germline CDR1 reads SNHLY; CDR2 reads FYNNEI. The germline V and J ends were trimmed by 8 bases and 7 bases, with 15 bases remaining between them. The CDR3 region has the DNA TGTGCCAGCTCTGAGCCAACAGAGAATGAGCAGTTCTTC. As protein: CASSEPTENEQFF.

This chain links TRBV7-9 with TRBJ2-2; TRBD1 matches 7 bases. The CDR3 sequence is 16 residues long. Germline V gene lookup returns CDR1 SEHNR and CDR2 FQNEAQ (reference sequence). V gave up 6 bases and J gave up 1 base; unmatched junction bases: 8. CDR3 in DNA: TGTGCCAGCAGAAATTACAGGGGCCAGAACACCGGGGAGCTGTTTTTT. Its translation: CASRNYRGQNTGELFF.

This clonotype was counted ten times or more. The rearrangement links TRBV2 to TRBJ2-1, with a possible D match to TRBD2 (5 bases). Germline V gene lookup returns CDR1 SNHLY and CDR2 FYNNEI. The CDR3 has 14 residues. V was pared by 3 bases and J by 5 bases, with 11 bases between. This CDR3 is CASSDVGEHNEQFF. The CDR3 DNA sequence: TGTGCCAGCAGTGATGTTGGGGAGCACAATGAGCAGTTCTTC.

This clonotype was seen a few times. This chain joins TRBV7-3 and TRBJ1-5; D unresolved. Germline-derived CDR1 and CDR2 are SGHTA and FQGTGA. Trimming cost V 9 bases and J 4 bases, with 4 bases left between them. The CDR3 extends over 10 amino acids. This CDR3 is CARSNQPQHF. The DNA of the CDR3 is TGTGCCAGGTCTAATCAGCCCCAGCATTTT.

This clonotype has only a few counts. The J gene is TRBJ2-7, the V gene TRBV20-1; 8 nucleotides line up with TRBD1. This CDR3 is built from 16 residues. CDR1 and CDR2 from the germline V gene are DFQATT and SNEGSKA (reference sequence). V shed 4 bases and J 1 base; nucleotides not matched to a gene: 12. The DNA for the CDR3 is TGCAGTGCTACGCGACAGGGGAAAATTAGGTCCTACGAGCAGTACTTC. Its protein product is CSATRQGKIRSYEQYF.

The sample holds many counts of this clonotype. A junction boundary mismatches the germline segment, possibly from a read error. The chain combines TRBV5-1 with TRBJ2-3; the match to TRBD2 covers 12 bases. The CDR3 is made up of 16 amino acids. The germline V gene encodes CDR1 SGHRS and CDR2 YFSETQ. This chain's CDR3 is CASSLGLAGVTDTQYF. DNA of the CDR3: TGTGCCAGCAGCTTGGGACTAGCGGGTGTCACAGATACGCAGTATTTT.

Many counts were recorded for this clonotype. CDR3 protein: CSASPEGGPLSGANVLTF. DNA for the CDR3: TGCAGTGCTAGCCCTGAGGGTGGTCCGCTCTCTGGGGCCAACGTCCTGACTTTC. The rearrangement links TRBV20-1 to TRBJ2-6, with D tentatively TRBD2 (5 bases). The CDR3 runs 18 residues. The germline gives CDR1 DFQATT, CDR2 SNEGSKA (reference sequence). Trimming removed 3 bases from V and 0 bases from J, with 18 bases in between.

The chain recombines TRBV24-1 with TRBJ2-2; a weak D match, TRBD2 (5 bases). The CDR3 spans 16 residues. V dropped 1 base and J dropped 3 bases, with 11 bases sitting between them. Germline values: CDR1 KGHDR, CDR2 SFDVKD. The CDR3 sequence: CATSDFEGLDTGELFF. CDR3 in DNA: TGTGCCACCAGTGATTTTGAGGGTTTGGACACCGGGGAGCTGTTTTTT.

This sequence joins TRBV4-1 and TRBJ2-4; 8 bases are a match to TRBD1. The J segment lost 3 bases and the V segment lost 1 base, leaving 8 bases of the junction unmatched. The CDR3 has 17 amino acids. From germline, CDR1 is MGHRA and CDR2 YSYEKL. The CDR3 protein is CASSQVGQGLGKNIQYF. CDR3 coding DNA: TGCGCCAGCAGCCAAGTCGGACAGGGTTTGGGCAAAAACATTCAGTACTTC.

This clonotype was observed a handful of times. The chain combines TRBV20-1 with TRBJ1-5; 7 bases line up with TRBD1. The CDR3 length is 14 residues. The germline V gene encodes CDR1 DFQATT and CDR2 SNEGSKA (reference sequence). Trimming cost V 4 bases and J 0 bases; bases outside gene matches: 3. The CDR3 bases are TGCAGTGCTATCAGGGGGAATAGCAATCAGCCCCAGCATTTT. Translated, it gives CSAIRGNSNQPQHF.